This TCR beta chain is from a study of cytotoxic CD8 clonotypes in ibrutinib-treated CLL. Study summary: The response samples were taken once patients had been treated for a median of approximately 12 months, range 6 to 36.

Study-wide results and caveats: Baseline levels of clonality went above those of age-matched healthy donors and moved with circulating CD8+ T-cell counts. Sample timing was unmatched between remission and later-progressing patients; lymph nodes unstudied.

From cryopreserved PBMCs came around 2 micrograms of genomic DNA used for TCR beta libraries. Using immunoSEQ multiplex PCR, the repertoire was profiled, and TCRdb retains in-frame clones only, with some absent. Here the sample spans 150,000 or so clones, approximately 80% being singletons. Trimming cost V 1 base and J 0 bases; bases outside gene matches: 7. The V gene's germline CDR1 is MGHRA and CDR2 YSYEKL. The CDR3 length is 19 residues. With respect to this clone: Its antigen remains unidentified.

This TCR came from a human donor with chronic lymphocytic leukemia. The chain employs TRBV4-1 and TRBJ2-2, with TRBD2 matching 11 bases. The sequencing used PBMCs, collected after 12 months of ibrutinib treatment. The CDR3 reads CASSQVLAGGKSNTGELFF. In DNA, the CDR3 is TGCGCCAGCAGCCAAGTGCTAGCGGGGGGAAAATCGAACACCGGGGAGCTGTTTTTT.